The 5 T cell receptor beta chains listed next were all sequenced from one sample in a study of vaccination and CD4 T cells after COVID-19 (dated by TCRdb to between 2021 and 2024). The library was prepared using PCR. Sequenced using an Illumina iSeq 100. At the Johns Hopkins FTIC core, DNA from the cultured CD4+ T cells underwent TCR sequencing with the Oncomine TCR Beta short-read assay. TCRdb reanalyzed the raw reads on its own, using fastp at Q25 for trimming and MiXCR for clone calling, and kept in-frame beta chains. One record per CDR3 amino acid sequence lists the most common genes and DNA. This sample is represented by about 26,000 distinct CDR3 sequences; roughly 40% of them were singletons. Roughly 11% of the sample goes to the ten largest clones. In the paper's terms, the treatment or condition label means: roughly 11-day PBMC culture with coronavirus spike peptide pools or control peptides (ViraFEST assay).

What these receptors recognize is not known. Sequenced: CD4+ T cells from blood, cultured in vitro. The receptors here all came from a human donor who had recovered from COVID-19.

The CDR3 loop is CSVVGGATDTQYF. The DNA for the CDR3 is TGCAGCGTTGTGGGGGGGGCCACAGATACGCAGTATTTT. This rearrangement joins TRBV29-1 to TRBJ2-3, with D possibly being TRBD2 (7 bases). The length of the CDR3 is 13 residues. V shed 4 bases and J shed 2 bases, with 10 bases lying between them. CDR1 is SQVTM, CDR2 ANQGSEA, per germline.

By sample share, this clonotype is medium-sized. The chain uses TRBV7-9 and TRBJ1-1; possibly TRBD1 for D (6 bases). The CDR3 has 13 residues. V was trimmed by 4 bases and J by 1 base, leaving 7 bases between them. Germline V gene data show CDR1 as SEHNR and CDR2 as FQNEAQ (reference sequence). The CDR3 loop reads CASSSQGNTEAFF. DNA of the CDR3: TGTGCCAGCAGCTCACAGGGGAACACTGAAGCTTTCTTT.

This clonotype has just a few counts. The rearrangement joins TRBV20-1 to TRBJ1-2, with D maybe TRBD1 (5 bases). CDR1 is DFQATT and CDR2 is SNEGSKA in the germline V gene (reference sequence). V lost 5 bases to trimming and J lost 2 bases, with 9 bases between them. The CDR3 contains 12 residues. The CDR3 nucleotides are TGCAGTGCTCACGACAGAAACTATGGCTACACCTTC. This codes for CSAHDRNYGYTF.

This sequence joins TRBV20-1 and TRBJ2-3; D not resolved. V lost 2 bases and J 5 bases, leaving 8 bases between the germline ends. CDR3 length: 12 residues. Germline CDR1 and CDR2: DFQATT and SNEGSKA (reference sequence). The CDR3 DNA reads TGCAGTGCTAGACCTTCGAGAGATACGCAGTATTTT. It codes for CSARPSRDTQYF.

The rearrangement links TRBV20-1 to TRBJ2-4, with D possibly matching TRBD1 (8 bases). The CDR3 length is 16 residues. Germline-derived CDR1 and CDR2 are DFQATT and SNEGSKA (reference sequence). Trimming left V 3 bases short and J 15 bases short, with 30 bases between. The CDR3: CSASTSGTGSFRGGYF. The CDR3 DNA follows: TGCAGTGCTAGTACGAGCGGGACAGGCTCATTCCGTGGGGGGTACTTC.